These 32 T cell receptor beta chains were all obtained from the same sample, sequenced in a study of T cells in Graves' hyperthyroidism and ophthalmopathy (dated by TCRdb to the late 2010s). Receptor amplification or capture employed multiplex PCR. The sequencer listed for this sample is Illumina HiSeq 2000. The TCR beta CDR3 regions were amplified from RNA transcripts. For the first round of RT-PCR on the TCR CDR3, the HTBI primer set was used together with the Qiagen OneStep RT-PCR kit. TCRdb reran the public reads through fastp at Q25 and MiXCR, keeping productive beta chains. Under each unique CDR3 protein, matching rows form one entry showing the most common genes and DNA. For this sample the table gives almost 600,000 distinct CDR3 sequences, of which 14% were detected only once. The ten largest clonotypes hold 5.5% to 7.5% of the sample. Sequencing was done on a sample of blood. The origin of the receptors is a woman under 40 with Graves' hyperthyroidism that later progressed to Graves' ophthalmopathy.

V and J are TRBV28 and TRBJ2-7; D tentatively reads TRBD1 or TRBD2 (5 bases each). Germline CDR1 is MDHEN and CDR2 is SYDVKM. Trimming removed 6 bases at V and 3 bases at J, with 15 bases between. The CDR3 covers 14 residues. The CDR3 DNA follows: TGTGCCAGCAGCACCGACACAGGAGGCTACGAGCAGTACTTC. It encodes CASSTDTGGYEQYF.

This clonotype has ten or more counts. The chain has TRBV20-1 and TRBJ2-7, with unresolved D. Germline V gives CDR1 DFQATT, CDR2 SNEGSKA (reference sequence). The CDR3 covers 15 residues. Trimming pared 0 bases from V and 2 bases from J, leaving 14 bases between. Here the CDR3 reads CSARDPYQTAYEQYF. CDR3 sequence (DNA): TGCAGTGCTAGAGATCCGTACCAAACCGCCTACGAGCAGTACTTC.

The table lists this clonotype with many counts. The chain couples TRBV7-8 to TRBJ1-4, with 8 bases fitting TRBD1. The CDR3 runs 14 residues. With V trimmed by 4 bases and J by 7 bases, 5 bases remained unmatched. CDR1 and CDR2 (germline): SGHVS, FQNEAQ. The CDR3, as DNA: TGTGCCAGCAGCTACTGGACAGGGACTGAAAAACTGTTTTTT. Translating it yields CASSYWTGTEKLFF. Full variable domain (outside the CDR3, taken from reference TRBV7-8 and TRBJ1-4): GAGVSQSPRYKVAKRGQDVALRCDPISGHVSLFWYQQALGQGPEFLTYFQNEAQLDKSGLPSDRFFAERPEGSVSTLKIQRTQQEDSAVYLCASSYWTGTEKLFFGSGTQLSVL.

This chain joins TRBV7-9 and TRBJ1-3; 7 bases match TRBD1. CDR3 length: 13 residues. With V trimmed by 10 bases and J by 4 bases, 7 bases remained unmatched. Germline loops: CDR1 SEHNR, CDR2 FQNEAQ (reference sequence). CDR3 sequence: CATRQGSGNTIYF. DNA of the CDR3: TGTGCCACCCGACAGGGATCAGGAAACACCATATATTTT.

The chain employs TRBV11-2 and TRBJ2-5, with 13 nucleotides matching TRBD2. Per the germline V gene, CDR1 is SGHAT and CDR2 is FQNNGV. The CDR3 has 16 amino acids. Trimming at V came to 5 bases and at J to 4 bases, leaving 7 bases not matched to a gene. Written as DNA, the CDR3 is TGTGCCAGCAGCCCAGTGGGACTAGCGGGAACAGAGACCCAGTACTTC. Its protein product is CASSPVGLAGTETQYF. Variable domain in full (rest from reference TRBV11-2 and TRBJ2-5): EAGVAQSPRYKIIEKRQSVAFWCNPISGHATLYWYQQILGQGPKLLIQFQNNGVVDDSQLPKDRFSAERLKGVDSTLKIQPAKLEDSAVYLCASSPVGLAGTETQYFGPGTRLLVL.

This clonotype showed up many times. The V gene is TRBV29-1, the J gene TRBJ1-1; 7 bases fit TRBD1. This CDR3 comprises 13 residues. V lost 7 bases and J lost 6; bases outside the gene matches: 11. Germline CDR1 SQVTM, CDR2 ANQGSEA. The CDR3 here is CSAKMTGKAEAFF. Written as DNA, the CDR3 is TGCAGCGCCAAGATGACAGGGAAGGCTGAAGCTTTCTTT.

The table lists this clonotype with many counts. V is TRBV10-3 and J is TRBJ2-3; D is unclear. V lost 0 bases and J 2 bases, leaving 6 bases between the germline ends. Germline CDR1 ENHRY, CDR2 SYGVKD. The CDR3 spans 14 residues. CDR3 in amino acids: CAISESAFTDTQYF. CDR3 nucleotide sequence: TGTGCCATCAGTGAGTCTGCCTTCACAGATACGCAGTATTTT.

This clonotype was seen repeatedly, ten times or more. Here the CDR3 reads CASSLIGGGGNTIYF. In nucleotides, the CDR3 is TGTGCCAGCAGCTTAATTGGGGGAGGTGGAAACACCATATATTTT. The chain recombines TRBV7-3 with TRBJ1-3; D might be TRBD1 (5 bases). V was cut by 1 base and J by 3 bases, with 10 bases left in between. Per the germline V gene, CDR1 is SGHTA and CDR2 is FQGTGA. The length of the CDR3 is 15 residues.

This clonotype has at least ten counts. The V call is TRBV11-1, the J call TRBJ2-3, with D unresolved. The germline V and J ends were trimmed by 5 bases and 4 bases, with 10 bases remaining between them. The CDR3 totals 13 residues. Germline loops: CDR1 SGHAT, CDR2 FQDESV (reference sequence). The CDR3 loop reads CASSVTVADTQYF. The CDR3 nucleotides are TGTGCCAGCAGCGTAACTGTTGCAGATACGCAGTATTTT.

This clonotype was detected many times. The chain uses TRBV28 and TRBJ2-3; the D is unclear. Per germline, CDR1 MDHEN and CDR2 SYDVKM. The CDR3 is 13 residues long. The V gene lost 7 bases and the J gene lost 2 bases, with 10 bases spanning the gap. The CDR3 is CASNPDDTDTQYF. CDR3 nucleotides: TGTGCCAGCAATCCGGATGACACAGATACGCAGTATTTT. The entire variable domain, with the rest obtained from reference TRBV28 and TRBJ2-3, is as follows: DVKVTQSSRYLVKRTGEKVFLECVQDMDHENMFWYRQDPGLGLRLIYFSYDVKMKEKGDIPEGYSVSREKKERFSLILESASTNQTSMYLCASNPDDTDTQYFGPGTRLTVL.

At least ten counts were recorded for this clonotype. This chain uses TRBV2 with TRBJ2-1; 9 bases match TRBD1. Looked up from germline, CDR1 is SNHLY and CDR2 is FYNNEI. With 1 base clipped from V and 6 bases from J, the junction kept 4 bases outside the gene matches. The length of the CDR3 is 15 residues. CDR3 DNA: TGTGCCAGCAGTGAAGGGGGACAGGGAGGCAATGAGCAGTTCTTC. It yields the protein CASSEGGQGGNEQFF.

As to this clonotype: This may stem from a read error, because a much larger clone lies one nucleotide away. CDR3 in DNA: TGTGCCTGGTTGGGGCACGGGTCCCCCGAGCAGTACTTC. Translated: CAWLGHGSPEQYF. The V call is TRBV30, the J call TRBJ2-7, with a weak D call TRBD1 (5 bases). The CDR3 is made up of 13 amino acids. V shed 5 bases and J shed 6 bases, with 17 bases lying between them. CDR1 is GTSNPN, CDR2 SVGIG, per germline (reference sequence).

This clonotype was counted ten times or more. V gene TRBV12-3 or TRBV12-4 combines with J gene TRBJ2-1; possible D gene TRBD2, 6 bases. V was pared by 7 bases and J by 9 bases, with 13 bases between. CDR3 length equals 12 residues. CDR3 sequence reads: CASTLGSFEQFF. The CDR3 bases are TGTGCCAGCACCCTCGGGAGTTTTGAGCAGTTCTTC.

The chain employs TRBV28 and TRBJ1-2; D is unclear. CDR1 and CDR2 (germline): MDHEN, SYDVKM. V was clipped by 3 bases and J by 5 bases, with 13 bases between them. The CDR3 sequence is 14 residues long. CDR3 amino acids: CASSFPPAGYGYTF. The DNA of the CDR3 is TGTGCCAGCAGTTTTCCACCCGCGGGATATGGCTACACCTTC.

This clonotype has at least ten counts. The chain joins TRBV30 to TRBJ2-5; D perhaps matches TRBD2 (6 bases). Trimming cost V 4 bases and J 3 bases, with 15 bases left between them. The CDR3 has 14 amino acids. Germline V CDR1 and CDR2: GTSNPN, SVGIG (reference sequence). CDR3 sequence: CAWKNAGSKETQYF. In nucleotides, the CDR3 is TGTGCCTGGAAAAACGCCGGGAGCAAAGAGACCCAGTACTTC.

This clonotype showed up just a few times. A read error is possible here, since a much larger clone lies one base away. DNA for the CDR3: TGTGCCAGCAGTGAAGAGTCGGGTTCAGATACGCAGTATTTT. Translating it yields CASSEESGSDTQYF. V usage is TRBV6-1 and J usage is TRBJ2-3; unclear D gene. The germline V gene has CDR1 MNHNS and CDR2 SASEGT. There are 14 residues in the CDR3. Trimming took 1 base from V and 4 from J, leaving 9 bases between them.

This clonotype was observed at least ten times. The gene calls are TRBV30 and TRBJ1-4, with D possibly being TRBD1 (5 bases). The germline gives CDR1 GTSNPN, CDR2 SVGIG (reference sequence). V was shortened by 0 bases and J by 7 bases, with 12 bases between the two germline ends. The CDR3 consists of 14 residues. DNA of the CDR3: TGTGCCTGGAGTGTACTCAGGGTTGGTGAAAAACTGTTTTTT. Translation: CAWSVLRVGEKLFF.

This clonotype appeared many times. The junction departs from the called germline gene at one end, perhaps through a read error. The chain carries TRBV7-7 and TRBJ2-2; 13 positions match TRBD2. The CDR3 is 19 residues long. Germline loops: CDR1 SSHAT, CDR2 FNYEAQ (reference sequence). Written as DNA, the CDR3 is TGTGCTAGCAGCTCCCGACTAGCGGGAGGCGCCGCGAACACCGGGGAGCTGTTTTTT. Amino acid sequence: CASSSRLAGGAANTGELFF. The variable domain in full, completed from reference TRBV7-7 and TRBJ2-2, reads GAGVSQSPRYKVTKRGQDVTLRCDPISSHATLYWYQQALGQGPEFLTYFNYEAQPDKSGLPSDRFSAERPEGSISTLTIQRTEQRDSAMYRCASSSRLAGGAANTGELFFGEGSRLTVL.

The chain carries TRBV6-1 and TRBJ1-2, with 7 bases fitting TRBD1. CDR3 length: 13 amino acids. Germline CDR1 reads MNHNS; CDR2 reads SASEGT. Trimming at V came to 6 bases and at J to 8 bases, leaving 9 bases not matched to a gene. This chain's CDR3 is CASRPRQGEGYTF. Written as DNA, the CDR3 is TGTGCCAGCAGGCCGAGACAGGGTGAGGGCTACACCTTC.

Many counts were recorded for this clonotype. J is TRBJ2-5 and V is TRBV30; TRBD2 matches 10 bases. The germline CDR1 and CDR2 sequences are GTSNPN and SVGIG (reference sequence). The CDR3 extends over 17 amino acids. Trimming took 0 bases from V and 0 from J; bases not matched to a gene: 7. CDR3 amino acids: CAWSVLLTSGYQETQYF. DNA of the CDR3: TGTGCCTGGAGTGTACTGTTGACTAGCGGGTACCAAGAGACCCAGTACTTC.

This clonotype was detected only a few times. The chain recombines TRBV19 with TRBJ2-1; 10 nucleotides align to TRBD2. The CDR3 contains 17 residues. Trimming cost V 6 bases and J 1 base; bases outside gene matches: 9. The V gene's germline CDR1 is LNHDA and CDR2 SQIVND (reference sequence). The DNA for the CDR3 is TGTGCCAGTAGCTGGCTAGCGGGAGCTTGGTCCTACAATGAGCAGTTCTTC. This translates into CASSWLAGAWSYNEQFF.

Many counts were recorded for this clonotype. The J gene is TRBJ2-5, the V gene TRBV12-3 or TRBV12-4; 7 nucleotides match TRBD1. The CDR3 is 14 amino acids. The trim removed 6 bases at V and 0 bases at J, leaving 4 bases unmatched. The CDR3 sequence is CASRPGTDQETQYF. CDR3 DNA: TGTGCCAGCAGGCCCGGGACAGACCAAGAGACCCAGTACTTC.

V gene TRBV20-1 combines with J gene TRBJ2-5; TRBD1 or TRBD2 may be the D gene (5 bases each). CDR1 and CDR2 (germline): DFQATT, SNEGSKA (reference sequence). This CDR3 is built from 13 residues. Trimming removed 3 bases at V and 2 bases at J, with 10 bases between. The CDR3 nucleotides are TGCAGTGCTAGGGGGGAAAATCAAGAGACCCAGTACTTC. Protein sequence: CSARGENQETQYF.

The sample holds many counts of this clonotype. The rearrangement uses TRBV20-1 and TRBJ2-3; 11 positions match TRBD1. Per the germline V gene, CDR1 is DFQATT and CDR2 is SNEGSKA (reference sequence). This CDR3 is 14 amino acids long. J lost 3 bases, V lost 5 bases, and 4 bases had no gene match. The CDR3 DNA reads TGCAGTGCTGGCGGACAGGGGGCTACAGATACGCAGTATTTT. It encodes CSAGGQGATDTQYF.

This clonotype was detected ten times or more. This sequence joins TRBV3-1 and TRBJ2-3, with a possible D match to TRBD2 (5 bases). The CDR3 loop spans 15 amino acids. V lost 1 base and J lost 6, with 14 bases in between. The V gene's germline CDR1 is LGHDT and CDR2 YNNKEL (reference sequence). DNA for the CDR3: TGTGCCAGCAGCCAAGTTAAACTAGTAGCTGATACGCAGTATTTT. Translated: CASSQVKLVADTQYF.

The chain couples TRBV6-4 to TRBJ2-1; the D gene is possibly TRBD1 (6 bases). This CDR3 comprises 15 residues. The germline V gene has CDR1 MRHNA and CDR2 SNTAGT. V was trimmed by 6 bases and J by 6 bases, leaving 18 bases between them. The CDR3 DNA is TGTGCCAGCAGCTACAACAGGGCAGTAATCAATGAGCAGTTCTTC. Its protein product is CASSYNRAVINEQFF.

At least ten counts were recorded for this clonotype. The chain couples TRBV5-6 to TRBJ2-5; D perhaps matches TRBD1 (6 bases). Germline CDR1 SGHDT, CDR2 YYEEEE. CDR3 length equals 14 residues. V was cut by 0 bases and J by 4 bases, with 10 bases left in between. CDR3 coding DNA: TGTGCCAGCAGCTTGGGGGGGCAGGGAGAGACCCAGTACTTC. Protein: CASSLGGQGETQYF.

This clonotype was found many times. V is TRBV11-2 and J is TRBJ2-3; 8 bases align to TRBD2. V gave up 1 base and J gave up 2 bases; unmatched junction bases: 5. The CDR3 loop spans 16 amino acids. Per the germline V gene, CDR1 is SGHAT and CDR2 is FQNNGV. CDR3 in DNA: TGTGCCAGCAGCTTAGGTCTGCGGGGGGACACAGATACGCAGTATTTT. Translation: CASSLGLRGDTDTQYF.

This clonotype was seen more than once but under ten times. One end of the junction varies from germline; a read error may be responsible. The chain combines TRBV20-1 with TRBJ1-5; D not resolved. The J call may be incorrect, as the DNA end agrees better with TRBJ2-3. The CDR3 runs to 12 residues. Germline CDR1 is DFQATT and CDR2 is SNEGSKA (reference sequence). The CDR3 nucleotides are TGCAGCGCTAAGGCCCCTAATCAGCCCCAGTATTTT. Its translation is CSAKAPNQPQYF.

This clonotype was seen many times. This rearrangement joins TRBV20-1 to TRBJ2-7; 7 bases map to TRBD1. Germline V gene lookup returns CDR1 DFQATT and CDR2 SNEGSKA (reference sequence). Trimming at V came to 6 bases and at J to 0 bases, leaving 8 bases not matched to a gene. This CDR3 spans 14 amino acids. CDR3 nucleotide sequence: TGCAGTGCAAATCGACAGGGAAGCTCCTACGAGCAGTACTTC. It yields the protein CSANRQGSSYEQYF.

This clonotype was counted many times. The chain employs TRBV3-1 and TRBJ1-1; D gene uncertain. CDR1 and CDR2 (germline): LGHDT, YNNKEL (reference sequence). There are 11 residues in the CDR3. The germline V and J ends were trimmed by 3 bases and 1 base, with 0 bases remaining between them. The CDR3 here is CASSQNTEAFF. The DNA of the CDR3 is TGTGCCAGCAGCCAGAACACTGAAGCTTTCTTT. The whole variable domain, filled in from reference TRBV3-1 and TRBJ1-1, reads DTAVSQTPKYLVTQMGNDKSIKCEQNLGHDTMYWYKQDSKKFLKIMFSYNNKELIINETVPNRFSPKSPDKAHLNLHINSLELGDSAVYFCASSQNTEAFFGQGTRLTVV.

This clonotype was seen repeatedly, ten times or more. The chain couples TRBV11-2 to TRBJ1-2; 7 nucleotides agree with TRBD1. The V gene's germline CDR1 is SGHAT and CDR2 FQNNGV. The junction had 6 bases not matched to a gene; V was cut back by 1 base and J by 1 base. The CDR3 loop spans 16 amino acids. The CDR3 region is CASSLGGTAVNYGYTF. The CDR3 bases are TGTGCCAGCAGCTTAGGGGGGACAGCAGTTAACTATGGCTACACCTTC.